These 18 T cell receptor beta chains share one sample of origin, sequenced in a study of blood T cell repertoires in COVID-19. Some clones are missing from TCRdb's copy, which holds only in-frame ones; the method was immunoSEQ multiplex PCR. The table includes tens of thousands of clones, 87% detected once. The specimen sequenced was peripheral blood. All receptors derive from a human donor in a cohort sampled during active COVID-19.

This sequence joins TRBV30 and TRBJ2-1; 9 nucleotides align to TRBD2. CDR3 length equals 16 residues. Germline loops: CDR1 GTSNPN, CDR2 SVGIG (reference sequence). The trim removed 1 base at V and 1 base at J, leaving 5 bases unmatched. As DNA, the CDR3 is TGTGCCTGGAGTGGCCTGGGACTAGCTTCCTACAATGAGCAGTTCTTC. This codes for CAWSGLGLASYNEQFF.

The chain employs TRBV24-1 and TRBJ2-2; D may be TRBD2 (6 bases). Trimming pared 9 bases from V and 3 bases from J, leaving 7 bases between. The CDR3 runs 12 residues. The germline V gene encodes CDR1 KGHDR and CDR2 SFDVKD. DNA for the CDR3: TGTGCCACCGCGGGGTACACCGGGGAGCTGTTTTTT. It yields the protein CATAGYTGELFF.

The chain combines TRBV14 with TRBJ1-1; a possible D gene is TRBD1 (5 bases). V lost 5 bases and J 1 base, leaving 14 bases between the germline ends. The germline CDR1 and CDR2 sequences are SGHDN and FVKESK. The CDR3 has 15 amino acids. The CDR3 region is CASSLVAGPNTEAFF. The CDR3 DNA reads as TGTGCCAGCAGCTTAGTCGCGGGGCCGAACACTGAAGCTTTCTTT.

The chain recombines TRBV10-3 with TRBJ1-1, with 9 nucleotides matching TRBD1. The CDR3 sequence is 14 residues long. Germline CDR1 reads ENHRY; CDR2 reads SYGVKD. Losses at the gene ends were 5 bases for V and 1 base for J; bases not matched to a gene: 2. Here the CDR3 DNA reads TGTGCCATCAGTAGGGGACAGGGGAACACTGAAGCTTTCTTT. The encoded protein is CAISRGQGNTEAFF.

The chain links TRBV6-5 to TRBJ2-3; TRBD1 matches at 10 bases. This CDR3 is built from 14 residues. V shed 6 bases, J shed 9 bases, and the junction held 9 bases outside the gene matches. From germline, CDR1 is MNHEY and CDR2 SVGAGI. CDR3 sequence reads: CASRTGQGSQTQYF. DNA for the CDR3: TGTGCCAGCAGGACGGGACAGGGGAGTCAGACGCAGTATTTT.

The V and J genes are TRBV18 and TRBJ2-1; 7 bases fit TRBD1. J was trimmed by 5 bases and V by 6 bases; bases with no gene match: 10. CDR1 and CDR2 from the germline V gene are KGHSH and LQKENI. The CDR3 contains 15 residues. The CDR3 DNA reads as TGTGCCAGCTCGCCCAGGGGGTTAAGGGACAATGAGCAGTTCTTC. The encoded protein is CASSPRGLRDNEQFF.

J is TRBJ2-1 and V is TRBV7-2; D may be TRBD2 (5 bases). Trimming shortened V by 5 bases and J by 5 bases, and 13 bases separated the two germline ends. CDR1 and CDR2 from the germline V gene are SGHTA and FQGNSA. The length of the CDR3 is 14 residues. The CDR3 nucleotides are TGTGCCAGCAGCGAAACTAGAATCCACAATGAGCAGTTCTTC. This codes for CASSETRIHNEQFF.

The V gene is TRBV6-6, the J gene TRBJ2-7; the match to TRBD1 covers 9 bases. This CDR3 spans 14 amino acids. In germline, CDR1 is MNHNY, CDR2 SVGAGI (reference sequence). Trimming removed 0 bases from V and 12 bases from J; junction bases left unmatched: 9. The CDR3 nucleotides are TGTGCCAGCAGTTACTCGGAGGGACAGGGTGAGGGGTACTTC. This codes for CASSYSEGQGEGYF.

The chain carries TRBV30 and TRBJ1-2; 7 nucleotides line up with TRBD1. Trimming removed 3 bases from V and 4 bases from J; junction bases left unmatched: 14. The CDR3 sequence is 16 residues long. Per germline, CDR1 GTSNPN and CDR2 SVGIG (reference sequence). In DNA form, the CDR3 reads TGTGCCTGGAGCCAACGGGGGACAGCTAAATCCTATGGCTACACCTTC. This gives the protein CAWSQRGTAKSYGYTF.

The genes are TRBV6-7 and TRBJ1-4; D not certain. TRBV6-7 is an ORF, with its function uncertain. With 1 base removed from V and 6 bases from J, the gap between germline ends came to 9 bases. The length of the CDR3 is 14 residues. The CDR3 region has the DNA TGTGCCAGCAGTTACTATCCGCCGGATGAAAAACTGTTTTTT. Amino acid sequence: CASSYYPPDEKLFF.

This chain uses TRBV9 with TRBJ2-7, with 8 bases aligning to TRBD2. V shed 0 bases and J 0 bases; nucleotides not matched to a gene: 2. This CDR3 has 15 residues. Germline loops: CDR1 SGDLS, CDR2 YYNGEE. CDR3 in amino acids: CASSVGGRSSYEQYF. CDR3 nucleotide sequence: TGTGCCAGCAGCGTAGGCGGGAGGAGCTCCTACGAGCAGTACTTC.

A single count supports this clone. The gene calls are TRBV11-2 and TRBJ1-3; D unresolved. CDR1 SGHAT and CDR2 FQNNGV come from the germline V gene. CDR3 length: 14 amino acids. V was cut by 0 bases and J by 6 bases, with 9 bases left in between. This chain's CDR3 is CASSLDGGPNTIYF. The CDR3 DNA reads TGTGCCAGCAGCTTAGATGGTGGCCCAAACACCATATATTTT.

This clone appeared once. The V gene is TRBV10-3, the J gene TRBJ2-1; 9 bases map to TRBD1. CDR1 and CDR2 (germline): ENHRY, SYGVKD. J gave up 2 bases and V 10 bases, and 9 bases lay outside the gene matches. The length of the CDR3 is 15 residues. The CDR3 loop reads CATLGTGLTYNEQFF. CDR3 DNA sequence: TGTGCCACACTAGGGACAGGGCTAACCTACAATGAGCAGTTCTTC.

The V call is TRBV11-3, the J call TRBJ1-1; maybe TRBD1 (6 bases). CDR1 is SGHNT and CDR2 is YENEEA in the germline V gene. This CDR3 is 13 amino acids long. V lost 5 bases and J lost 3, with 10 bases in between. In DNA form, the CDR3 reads TGTGCCAGCAGCCAGGGGAGAGACACTGAAGCTTTCTTT. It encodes CASSQGRDTEAFF.

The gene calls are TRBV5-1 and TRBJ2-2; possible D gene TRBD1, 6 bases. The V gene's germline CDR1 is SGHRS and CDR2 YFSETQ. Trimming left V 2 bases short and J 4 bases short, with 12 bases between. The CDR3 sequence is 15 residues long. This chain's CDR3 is CASSFAGESTGELFF. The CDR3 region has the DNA TGCGCCAGCAGCTTCGCAGGGGAGAGCACCGGGGAGCTGTTTTTT.

The CDR3 bases are TGTGCCAGCGTCAAGGAGGCCATGAACACTGAAGCTTTCTTT. It codes for CASVKEAMNTEAFF. The chain recombines TRBV6-5 with TRBJ1-1; D gene ambiguous. The CDR3 contains 14 residues. V lost 8 bases to trimming and J lost 0 bases, with 13 bases between them. In germline, CDR1 is MNHEY, CDR2 SVGAGI.

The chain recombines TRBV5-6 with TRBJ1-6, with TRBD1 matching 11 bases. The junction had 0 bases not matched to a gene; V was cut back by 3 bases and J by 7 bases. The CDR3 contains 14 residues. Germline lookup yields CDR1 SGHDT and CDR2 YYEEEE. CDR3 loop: CASSWDRGNSPLHF. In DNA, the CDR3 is TGTGCCAGCAGCTGGGACAGGGGGAATTCACCCCTCCACTTT.

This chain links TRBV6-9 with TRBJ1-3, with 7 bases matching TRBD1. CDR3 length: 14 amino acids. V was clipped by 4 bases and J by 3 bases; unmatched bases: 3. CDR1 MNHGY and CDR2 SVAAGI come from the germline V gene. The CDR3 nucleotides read TGTGCCAGCAGTTCGACAGGGTTTGGAAACACCATATATTTT. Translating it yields CASSSTGFGNTIYF.